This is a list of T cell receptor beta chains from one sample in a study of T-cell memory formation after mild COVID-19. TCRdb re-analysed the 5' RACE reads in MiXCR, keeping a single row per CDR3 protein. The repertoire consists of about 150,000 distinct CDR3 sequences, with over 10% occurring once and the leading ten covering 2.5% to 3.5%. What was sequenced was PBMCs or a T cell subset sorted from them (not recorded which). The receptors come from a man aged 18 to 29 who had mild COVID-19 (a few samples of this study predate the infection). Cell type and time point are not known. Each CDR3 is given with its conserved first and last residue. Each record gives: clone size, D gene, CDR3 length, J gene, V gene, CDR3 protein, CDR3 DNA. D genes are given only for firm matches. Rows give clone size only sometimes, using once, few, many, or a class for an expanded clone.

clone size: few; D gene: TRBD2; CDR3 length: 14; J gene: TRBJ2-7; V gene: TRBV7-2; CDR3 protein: CASSPLSSGGEQYF; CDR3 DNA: TGTGCCAGCAGCCCACTGAGTAGCGGGGGCGAGCAGTACTTC
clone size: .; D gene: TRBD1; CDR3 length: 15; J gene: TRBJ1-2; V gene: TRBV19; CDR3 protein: CASSILDRRGLGYTF; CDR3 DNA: TGTGCCAGTAGTATTCTGGACAGGCGAGGGCTTGGCTACACCTTC
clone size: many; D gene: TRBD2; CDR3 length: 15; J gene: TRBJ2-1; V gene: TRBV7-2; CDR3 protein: CASSPRVAGGNEQFF; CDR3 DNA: TGTGCCAGCAGCCCCCGAGTAGCGGGGGGCAATGAGCAGTTCTTC
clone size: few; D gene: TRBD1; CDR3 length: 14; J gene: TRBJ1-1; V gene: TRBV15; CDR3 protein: CATSSTGAGTEAFF; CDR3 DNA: TGTGCCACCAGCAGTACAGGGGCAGGGACTGAAGCTTTCTTT
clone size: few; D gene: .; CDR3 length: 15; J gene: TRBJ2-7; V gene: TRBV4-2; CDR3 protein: CASSQAASRSHEQYF; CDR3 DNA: TGTGCCAGCAGCCAAGCTGCTTCGAGGTCTCACGAGCAGTACTTC
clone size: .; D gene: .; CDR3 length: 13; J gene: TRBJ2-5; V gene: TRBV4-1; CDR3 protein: CASSQGIVETQYF; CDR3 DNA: TGCGCCAGCAGCCAGGGGATAGTGGAGACCCAGTACTTC
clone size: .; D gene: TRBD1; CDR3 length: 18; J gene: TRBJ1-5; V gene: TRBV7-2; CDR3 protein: CASSLAFSWTGGYQPQHF; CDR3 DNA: TGTGCCAGCAGCTTAGCCTTCTCCTGGACAGGGGGATATCAGCCCCAGCATTTT
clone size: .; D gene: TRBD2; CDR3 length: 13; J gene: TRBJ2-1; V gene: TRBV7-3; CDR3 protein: CASSLGLDDAQFF; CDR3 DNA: TGTGCCAGCAGCCTGGGACTAGATGATGCGCAGTTCTTC
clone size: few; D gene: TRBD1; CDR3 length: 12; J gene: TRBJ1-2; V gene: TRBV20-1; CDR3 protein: CSARAGGGFNTF; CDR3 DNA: TGCAGTGCTAGAGCAGGGGGTGGTTTTAACACCTTC
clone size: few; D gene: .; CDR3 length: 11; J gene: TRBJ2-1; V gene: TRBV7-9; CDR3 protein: CATSGDFAQFF; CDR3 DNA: TGTGCCACCTCTGGGGACTTTGCGCAGTTCTTC
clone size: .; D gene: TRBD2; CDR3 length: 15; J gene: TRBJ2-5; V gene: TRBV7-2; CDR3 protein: CASSLLAGTQETQYF; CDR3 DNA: TGTGCCAGCAGCCTACTAGCGGGGACCCAAGAGACCCAGTACTTC
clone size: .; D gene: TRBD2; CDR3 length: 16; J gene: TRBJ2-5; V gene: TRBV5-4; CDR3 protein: CASIPDGGGKQETQYF; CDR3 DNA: TGTGCCAGCATCCCCGACGGCGGGGGGAAACAAGAGACCCAGTACTTC
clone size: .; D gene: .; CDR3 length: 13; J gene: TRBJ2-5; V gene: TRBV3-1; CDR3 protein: CASTHQGPETQYF; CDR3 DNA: TGTGCCAGCACCCACCAGGGCCCAGAGACCCAGTACTTC
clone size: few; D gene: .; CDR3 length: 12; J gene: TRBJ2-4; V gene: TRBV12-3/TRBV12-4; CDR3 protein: CASRKGKNIQYF; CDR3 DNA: TGTGCCAGCAGGAAGGGCAAAAACATTCAGTACTTC
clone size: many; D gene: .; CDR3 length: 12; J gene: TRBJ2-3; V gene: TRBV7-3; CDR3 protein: CASSPGTDTQYF; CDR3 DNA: TGTGCCAGCTCACCGGGGACAGATACGCAGTATTTT
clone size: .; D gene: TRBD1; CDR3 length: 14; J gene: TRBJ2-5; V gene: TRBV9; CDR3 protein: CASSVGRGPETQYF; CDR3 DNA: TGTGCCAGCAGCGTTGGTAGGGGGCCAGAGACCCAGTACTTC
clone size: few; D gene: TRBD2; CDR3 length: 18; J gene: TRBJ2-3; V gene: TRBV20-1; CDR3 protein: CSARATPGLAGSTDTQYF; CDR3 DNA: TGCAGTGCTAGAGCAACCCCGGGACTAGCGGGGAGCACAGATACGCAGTATTTT
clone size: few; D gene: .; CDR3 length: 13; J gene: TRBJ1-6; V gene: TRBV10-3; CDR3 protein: CAISEGKGSPLHF; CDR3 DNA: TGTGCCATCAGTGAGGGAAAGGGTTCACCCCTCCACTTT
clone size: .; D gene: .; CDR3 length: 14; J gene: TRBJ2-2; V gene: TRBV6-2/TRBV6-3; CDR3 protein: CASRVPWGPGELFF; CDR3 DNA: TGTGCCAGCAGAGTTCCGTGGGGACCCGGGGAGCTGTTTTTT
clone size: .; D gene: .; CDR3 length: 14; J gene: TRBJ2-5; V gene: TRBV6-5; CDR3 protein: CASSYVARQETQYF; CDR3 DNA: TGTGCCAGCAGTTACGTGGCCCGCCAAGAGACCCAGTACTTC
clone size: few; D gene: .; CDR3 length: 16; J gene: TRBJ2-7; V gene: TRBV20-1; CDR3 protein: CSARDAGGPNSYEQYF; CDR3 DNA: TGCAGTGCTAGAGATGCTGGGGGCCCGAACTCCTACGAGCAGTACTTC
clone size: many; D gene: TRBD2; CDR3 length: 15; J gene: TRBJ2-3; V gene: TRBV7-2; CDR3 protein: CASSLAGGRADTQYF; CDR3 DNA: TGTGCCAGCAGCTTAGCCGGGGGGAGGGCAGATACGCAGTATTTT
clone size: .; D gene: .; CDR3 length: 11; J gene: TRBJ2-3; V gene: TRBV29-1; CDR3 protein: CSANYADTQYF; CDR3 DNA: TGCAGCGCAAACTACGCGGATACGCAGTATTTT
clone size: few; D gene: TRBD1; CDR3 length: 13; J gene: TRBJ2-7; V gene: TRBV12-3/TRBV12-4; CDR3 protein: CASRPQGANEQYF; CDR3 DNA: TGTGCCAGCAGACCGCAGGGGGCCAACGAGCAGTACTTC
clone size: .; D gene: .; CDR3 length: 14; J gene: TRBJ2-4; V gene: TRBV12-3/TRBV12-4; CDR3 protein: CASGDTLAKNIQYF; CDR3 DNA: TGTGCCAGCGGAGACACTCTAGCCAAAAACATTCAGTACTTC
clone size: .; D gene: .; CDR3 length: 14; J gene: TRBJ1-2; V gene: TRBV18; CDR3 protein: CASSPPNGAGGYTF; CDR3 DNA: TGTGCCAGCTCACCACCGAACGGGGCGGGTGGCTACACCTTC
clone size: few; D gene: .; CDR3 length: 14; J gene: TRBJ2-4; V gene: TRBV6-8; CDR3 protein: CASHLVLPKNIQYF; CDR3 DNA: TGTGCCAGCCACTTGGTGCTTCCCAAAAACATTCAGTACTTC
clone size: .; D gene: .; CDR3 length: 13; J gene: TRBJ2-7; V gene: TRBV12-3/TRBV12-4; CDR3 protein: CASSFRGTYEQYF; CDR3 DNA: TGTGCCAGCAGTTTTCGGGGTACCTACGAGCAGTACTTC
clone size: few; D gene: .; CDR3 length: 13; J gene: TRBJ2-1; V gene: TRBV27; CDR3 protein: CASSNREGDEQFF; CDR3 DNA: TGTGCCAGCAGTAACAGGGAAGGCGATGAGCAGTTCTTC
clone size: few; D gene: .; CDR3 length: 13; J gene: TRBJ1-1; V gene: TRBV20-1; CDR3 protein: CSADRQMNTEAFF; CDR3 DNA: TGCAGTGCTGATCGACAGATGAACACTGAAGCTTTCTTT
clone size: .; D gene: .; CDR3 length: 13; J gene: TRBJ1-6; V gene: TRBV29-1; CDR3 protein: CSVRAQPNSPLHF; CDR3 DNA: TGCAGCGTTCGGGCGCAGCCTAATTCACCCCTCCACTTT
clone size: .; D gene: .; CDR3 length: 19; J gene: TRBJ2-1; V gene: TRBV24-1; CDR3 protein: CATSDRTDIQGEEENEQFF; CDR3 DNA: TGTGCCACCAGTGATCGAACCGACATACAGGGTGAAGAAGAGAATGAGCAGTTCTTC
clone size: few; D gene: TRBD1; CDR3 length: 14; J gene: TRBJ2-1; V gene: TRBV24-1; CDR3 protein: CATSERGLYNEQFF; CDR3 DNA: TGTGCCACCAGTGAGAGGGGGCTATACAATGAGCAGTTCTTC
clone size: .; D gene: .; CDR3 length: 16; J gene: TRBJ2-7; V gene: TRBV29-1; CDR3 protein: CSVGFQGRVGSYEQYF; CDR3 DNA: TGCAGCGTTGGATTCCAGGGTCGGGTCGGCTCCTACGAGCAGTACTTC
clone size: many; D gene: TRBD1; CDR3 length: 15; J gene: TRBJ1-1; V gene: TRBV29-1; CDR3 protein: CSVQDTGGAITEAFF; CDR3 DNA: TGCAGCGTCCAAGACACAGGGGGGGCGATCACTGAAGCTTTCTTT
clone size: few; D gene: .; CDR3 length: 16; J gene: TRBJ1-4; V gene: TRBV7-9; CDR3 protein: CASISQDVATNEKLFF; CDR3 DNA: TGTGCCAGCATCTCACAGGACGTCGCAACTAATGAAAAACTGTTTTTT
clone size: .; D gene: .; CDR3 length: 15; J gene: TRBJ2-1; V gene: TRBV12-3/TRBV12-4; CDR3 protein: CASSLSRGGYNEQFF; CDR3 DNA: TGTGCCAGCAGTTTATCTCGAGGGGGGTATAATGAGCAGTTCTTC
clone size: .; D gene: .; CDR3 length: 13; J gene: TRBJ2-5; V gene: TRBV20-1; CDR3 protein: CSAQDEYQETQYF; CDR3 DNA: TGCAGTGCCCAAGACGAGTACCAAGAGACCCAGTACTTC
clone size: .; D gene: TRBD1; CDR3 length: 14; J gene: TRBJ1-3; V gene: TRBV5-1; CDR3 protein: CASSTWTGRDTIYF; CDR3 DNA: TGCGCCAGCAGCACTTGGACAGGGCGGGACACCATATATTTT
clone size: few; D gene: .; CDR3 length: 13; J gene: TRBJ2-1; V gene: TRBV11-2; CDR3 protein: CASRNTGYNEQFF; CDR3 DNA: TGTGCCAGCAGGAACACAGGGTACAATGAGCAGTTCTTC
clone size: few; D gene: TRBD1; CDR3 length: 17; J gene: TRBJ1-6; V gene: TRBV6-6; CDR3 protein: CASNPRQGAQHNSPLHF; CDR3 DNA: TGTGCCAGCAACCCCCGGCAGGGGGCCCAGCATAATTCACCCCTCCACTTT
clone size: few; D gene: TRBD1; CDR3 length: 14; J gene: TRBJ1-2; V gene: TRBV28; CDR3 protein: CASSLSMGQEGYTF; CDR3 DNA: TGTGCCAGCAGTTTATCTATGGGACAGGAGGGCTACACCTTC
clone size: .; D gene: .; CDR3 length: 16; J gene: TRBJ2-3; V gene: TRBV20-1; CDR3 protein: CSANDRQTGTTDTQYF; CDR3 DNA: TGCAGTGCCAACGACCGACAGACCGGAACCACAGATACGCAGTATTTT
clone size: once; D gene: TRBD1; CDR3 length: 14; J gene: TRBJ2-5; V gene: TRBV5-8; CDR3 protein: CASSPGHRGETQYF; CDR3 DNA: TGTGCCAGCAGCCCGGGACACAGGGGAGAGACCCAGTACTTC
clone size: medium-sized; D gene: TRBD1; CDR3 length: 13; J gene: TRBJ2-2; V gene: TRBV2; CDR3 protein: CASRGQGGGELFF; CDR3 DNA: TGTGCCAGCAGGGGACAGGGAGGCGGGGAGCTGTTTTTT
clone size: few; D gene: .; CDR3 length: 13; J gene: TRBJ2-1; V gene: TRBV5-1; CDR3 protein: CASSLAAIDEQFF; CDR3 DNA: TGCGCCAGCAGCTTGGCGGCAATCGATGAGCAGTTCTTC
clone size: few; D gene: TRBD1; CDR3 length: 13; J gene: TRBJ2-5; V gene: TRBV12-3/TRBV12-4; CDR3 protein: CASSYRGTETQYF; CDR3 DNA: TGTGCCAGCAGTTACAGGGGCACGGAGACCCAGTACTTC
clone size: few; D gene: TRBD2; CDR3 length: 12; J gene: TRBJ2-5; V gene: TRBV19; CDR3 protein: CASGLAGETQYF; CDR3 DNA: TGTGCCAGCGGACTAGCGGGTGAGACCCAGTACTTC
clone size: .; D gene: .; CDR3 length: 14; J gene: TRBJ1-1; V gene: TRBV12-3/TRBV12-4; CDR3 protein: CASSLVPPGTEAFF; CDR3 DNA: TGTGCCAGCAGTTTAGTTCCGCCGGGCACTGAAGCTTTCTTT
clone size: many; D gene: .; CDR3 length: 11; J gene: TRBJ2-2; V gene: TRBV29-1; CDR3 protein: CSGRNTGELFF; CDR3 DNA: TGCAGCGGGCGGAACACCGGGGAGCTGTTTTTT
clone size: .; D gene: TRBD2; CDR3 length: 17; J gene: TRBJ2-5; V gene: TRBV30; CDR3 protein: CAWSVARTSAAQETQYF; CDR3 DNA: TGTGCCTGGAGTGTAGCAAGGACTAGCGCGGCCCAAGAGACCCAGTACTTC
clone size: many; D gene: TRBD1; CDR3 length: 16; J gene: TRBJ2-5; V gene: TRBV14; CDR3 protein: CASSQDISGGKETQYF; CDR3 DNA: TGTGCCAGCAGCCAAGATATCTCAGGGGGCAAGGAGACCCAGTACTTC
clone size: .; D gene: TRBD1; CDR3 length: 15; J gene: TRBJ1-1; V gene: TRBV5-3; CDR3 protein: CARSLAGGWPTEAFF; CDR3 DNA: TGTGCCAGAAGCTTGGCAGGGGGCTGGCCCACTGAAGCTTTCTTT